This T cell receptor beta chain appears in the sequencing data of a study of T-cell memory formation after mild COVID-19. From 5'RACE with constant-segment primers came TCR alpha and TCR beta cDNA libraries that carried sample barcodes and UMIs. Each CDR3 protein gets one entry after TCRdb re-called the 5' RACE reads with MiXCR. The table includes 340,000 or so distinct CDR3 sequences, under 15% detected once. This clonotype was observed a few times. V was clipped by 4 bases and J by 2 bases; unmatched bases: 2. CDR1 is MNHEY and CDR2 is SMNVEV in the germline V gene (reference sequence). This CDR3 contains 13 residues.

This chain links TRBV27 with TRBJ2-7; 7 positions match TRBD2. The sequence was collected from a man between 18 and 29 years old who had mild COVID-19 (a few samples of this study predate the infection). Cell type and time point are not known. Material: PBMCs or a T cell subset sorted from them (not recorded which). The CDR3 protein is CASSSRGAYEQYF. The CDR3 DNA reads TGTGCCAGCAGTTCCCGGGGGGCCTACGAGCAGTACTTC.